This TCR beta chain was observed in a study of CD4 T cells in relation to SARS-CoV-2 and coronaviruses. CDR1 MNHNS and CDR2 SASEGT come from the germline V gene. This CDR3 is 14 amino acids long. TCRdb keeps only in-frame clones here, not all; method: immunoSEQ multiplex PCR. The sample gives 35,000 to 45,000 clones, around 77% of which show up once; roughly 22% is in the top ten. Study results and caveats: Monoreactive clones expanded significantly more to SARS-CoV-2 than crossreactive clones did.

Note on this clone: Its specificity is unknown. The junction differs from germline at one of its ends, possibly a read error.

J is TRBJ1-1 and V is TRBV6-1; D is undetermined. Sequencing was performed on memory CD4+ T cells from PBMCs, cultured in vitro. The sequence was collected from an adult with COVID-19. The CDR3 sequence is CASSEGRVNTKAFF. The DNA for the CDR3 is TGTGCCAGCAGTGAAGGACGGGTGAACACTAAAGCTTTCTTT.